The 14 T cell receptor beta chains reported below all come from one sample, sequenced in a study of vaccination and CD4 T cells after COVID-19. Sequence data for DNA of cultured CD4+ T cells were generated by the Oncomine TCR Beta short-read assay. TCRdb re-called the PCR reads through MiXCR, storing one row per CDR3 protein. Of under 25,000 distinct CDR3 sequences detected, around 37% appear once; the ten largest clones hold around 9.2%. The antigens of these receptors remain unknown. Time point indicated: late sampling 161 to 241 days after vaccination in a few convalescent patients. Treatment: approximately nine-day PBMC culture with coronavirus spike peptide pools or control peptides (ViraFEST assay). Sequencing used CD4+ T cells from blood, cultured in vitro, obtained about 7 months after SARS-CoV-2 vaccination. Receptors were obtained from a human donor who had recovered from COVID-19.

J is TRBJ2-7 and V is TRBV7-2, with D hard to call. Trimming cost V 4 bases and J 2 bases, with 24 bases left between them. The germline gives CDR1 SGHTA, CDR2 FQGNSA. The CDR3 length is 18 residues. The CDR3 is CASSSDPLLDDDPYEQYF. In nucleotides, the CDR3 is TGTGCCAGCAGCTCCGACCCTCTCTTGGATGACGATCCCTACGAGCAGTACTTC.

The chain links TRBV6-1 to TRBJ2-5; no firm D call. CDR1 and CDR2 (germline): MNHNS, SASEGT. The CDR3 has 14 residues. V was cut by 2 bases and J by 5 bases, with 12 bases left in between. The CDR3 nucleotides are TGTGCCAGCAGTGAATTGGACGGAATGGAGACCCAGTACTTC. Protein: CASSELDGMETQYF.

The chain couples TRBV7-2 to TRBJ2-1; 7 bases match TRBD1. The germline gives CDR1 SGHTA, CDR2 FQGNSA. This CDR3 has 15 amino acids. Trimming at V came to 5 bases and at J to 1 base, leaving 5 bases not matched to a gene. The CDR3 region has the DNA TGTGCCAGCAGCCCCAGCAGGGGGTCCTACAATGAGCAGTTCTTC. Residues: CASSPSRGSYNEQFF.

This clonotype was detected only a few times. The chain couples TRBV28 to TRBJ1-5; tentative D call: TRBD1 (5 bases). Trimming left V 4 bases short and J 1 base short, with 8 bases between. The CDR3 is 14 amino acids. Germline values: CDR1 MDHEN, CDR2 SYDVKM. In DNA form, the CDR3 reads TGTGCCAGCAGTTCGGGGGGAAGCAATCAGCCCCAGCATTTT. Its protein product is CASSSGGSNQPQHF.

Regarding this clonotype: This may be a read error: a much more frequent sequence differs by one nucleotide. The CDR3: CASSDSAGGMDEQYF. CDR3 nucleotide sequence: TGTGCCAGCAGTGACTCGGCGGGAGGTATGGATGAGCAGTACTTC. The J gene is TRBJ2-5, the V gene TRBV6-4; 8 bases line up with TRBD2. CDR1 and CDR2 (germline): MRHNA, SNTAGT. J was trimmed by 11 bases and V by 0 bases; bases with no gene match: 11. The CDR3 spans 15 residues.

This clonotype appeared a few times. This chain uses TRBV20-1 with TRBJ2-1, with 8 bases identical to TRBD2. The CDR3 has 15 residues. V trimming: 8 bases; J trimming: 0 bases; junction bases outside the gene matches: 9. The germline gives CDR1 DFQATT, CDR2 SNEGSKA (reference sequence). DNA of the CDR3: TGCAGTCCGGGGGGGGCAGGGAGCTCCTACAATGAGCAGTTCTTC. It translates to CSPGGAGSSYNEQFF.

This chain's CDR3 is CASSGTKPQETQYF. CDR3 nucleotide sequence: TGTGCCAGCAGCGGAACTAAACCCCAAGAGACCCAGTACTTC. The V and J genes are TRBV5-4 and TRBJ2-5; the D is unclear. CDR1 is SGHNT, CDR2 YYREEE, per germline (reference sequence). The V end lost 4 bases, the J end lost 1 base, and 11 bases lay between the germline ends. This CDR3 region has 14 residues.

This clonotype was picked up a small number of times. V and J are TRBV20-1 and TRBJ1-1; weak D call: TRBD1 (5 bases). This CDR3 is built from 13 residues. With 3 bases removed from V and 4 bases from J, the gap between germline ends came to 12 bases. Looked up from germline, CDR1 is DFQATT and CDR2 is SNEGSKA (reference sequence). CDR3 region: CSASGGLATEAFF. CDR3 sequence (DNA): TGCAGTGCTAGCGGGGGATTGGCCACTGAAGCTTTCTTT.

This clonotype has a handful of counts. The chain uses TRBV6-1 and TRBJ2-1; D is unclear. The germline CDR1 and CDR2 sequences are MNHNS and SASEGT. The CDR3 consists of 13 residues. Trimming removed 5 bases from V and 0 bases from J, with 5 bases in between. CDR3 region: CASSRFSYNEQFF. The CDR3 bases are TGTGCCAGCAGTCGCTTCTCCTACAATGAGCAGTTCTTC.

This clonotype was counted a few times. This chain uses TRBV7-3 with TRBJ2-5; D may match TRBD1 or TRBD2 (5 bases each). The V end lost 5 bases, the J end lost 4 bases, and 11 bases lay between the germline ends. Germline loops: CDR1 SGHTA, CDR2 FQGTGA. The CDR3 extends over 13 amino acids. The CDR3 coding sequence is TGTGCCAGCAGCCGAGGGGAAGGAGAGACCCAGTACTTC. This codes for CASSRGEGETQYF. Complete variable domain (other parts from reference TRBV7-3 and TRBJ2-5): GAGVSQTPSNKVTEKGKYVELRCDPISGHTALYWYRQSLGQGPEFLIYFQGTGAADDSGLPNDRFFAVRPEGSVSTLKIQRTERGDSAVYLCASSRGEGETQYFGPGTRLLVL.

The V gene is TRBV20-1, the J gene TRBJ2-3; TRBD2 matches at 8 bases. The trim removed 3 bases at V and 3 bases at J, leaving 5 bases unmatched. This CDR3 has 14 amino acids. Germline CDR1 reads DFQATT; CDR2 reads SNEGSKA (reference sequence). CDR3 protein: CSASLAGTTDTQYF. CDR3 bases: TGCAGTGCTAGTTTAGCGGGAACGACAGATACGCAGTATTTT.

A few counts support this clonotype. The V and J genes are TRBV10-3 and TRBJ2-7, with TRBD1 matching 7 bases. The V and J ends lost 8 bases and 1 base, in that order; junction bases with no gene match: 11. The germline V gene has CDR1 ENHRY and CDR2 SYGVKD. This CDR3 has 15 residues. This CDR3 reads CAIQLTGKNSYEQYF. The CDR3 DNA sequence: TGTGCCATCCAGCTGACAGGGAAGAATTCCTACGAGCAGTACTTC.

The V call is TRBV28, the J call TRBJ2-7; 8 nucleotides agree with TRBD2. CDR1 and CDR2 from the germline V gene are MDHEN and SYDVKM. The CDR3 has 14 residues. V lost 6 bases and J lost 2; bases outside the gene matches: 6. CDR3 sequence reads: CASRDLAGPYEQYF. The DNA for the CDR3 is TGTGCCAGCAGGGACCTAGCGGGCCCCTACGAGCAGTACTTC.

The chain combines TRBV24-1 with TRBJ2-5; TRBD2 aligns across 7 bases. CDR1 KGHDR and CDR2 SFDVKD come from the germline V gene. The CDR3 sequence is 15 residues long. V gave up 4 bases and J gave up 5 bases; unmatched junction bases: 9. CDR3 DNA sequence: TGTGCCACCAGTGAGCCTGGAGCGGGAAAGGAGACCCAGTACTTC. Amino acid sequence: CATSEPGAGKETQYF.